Below, one TCR beta chain is given with its context. This clone was counted between two and nine times. Its antigen is unknown. Per-base qualities were not stored, and no clone one base away is much larger. In total, over 600 healthy bone marrow donors made up the cohort. Cohort members were all nominally healthy when sampled, although unrecorded immune exposures were likely present. The donor was CMV seronegative and was included in the group of a few hundred seronegative cohort members. A peripheral blood sample was provided by each donor, and peripheral blood mononuclear cells were used for TCR beta sequencing. The Qiagen DNeasy Blood Extraction Kit was used to extract genomic DNA from the blood cell samples. This sample stems from a study of cytomegalovirus exposure and HLA in healthy donors (dated by TCRdb to 2017 to 2019). Looking at the study overall: An earlier analysis of some 620 of the donors reported 276 Gb of sequence data and 90 million to 120 million unique TCR beta sequences obtained from some 200 million T cells. To predict cytomegalovirus infection status, the study brought together high-throughput TCR immunosequencing, statistical association of individual TCRs with disease status, and machine learning. Rather than using new phenotypic data, the later analysis identified candidate immune exposures from TCR beta sequences and from how often those sequences occurred across donors. In a later analysis, previously published TCR beta repertoires from more than 500 donors were re-analyzed and high-resolution HLA genotyping was added so that TCR occurrence patterns could be studied. Among around 400 genotyped donors of the cohort, an average of roughly 230,000 unique TCR beta nucleotide sequences was sequenced per donor, of which 15% to 20% were non-productive. Every repertoire in the discovery cohort had been generated on one and the same sequencing platform. Of the 300 to 500 genotyped donors, 81% were placed in the genetic ancestry cluster associated with self-reported Caucasian donors. Class I and class II HLA loci were covered by the typing at four-digit resolution. An early release covering just under 650 HLA-typed donors comprised about 310 gigabases of sequencing data and tens of millions of unique TCR sequences. To decide whether each TCR beta V gene segment behaved as functional or pseudogenic, an earlier analysis of some 600 of the donors relied on high-throughput TCR beta sequencing. Donor age, sex, ethnicity and CMV serostatus were collected together with the repertoire data. A separate validation cohort of about 110 different subjects was used in addition to the 666-subject first cohort. The study profiled the T cell repertoires of under 850 subjects by immunosequencing and related them to cytomegalovirus serostatus. The number of typed donors differed by locus: about 620-630 for A, B, C, DRB1 and DQB1; roughly 510 for DQA1; approximately 600 for DPA1; and approximately 450 for DPB1. Because of strong linkage in the cohort, five DR-DQ haplotypes were treated as single units for association and clustering. A later genetic analysis used genome-wide SNP genotypes for about 65% of the 666 donors, treating that subset as a discovery cohort. The aim of the study was to test whether cataloging public T cell receptors could identify signatures of past pathogen exposure.

Libraries were built with the immunoSEQ multiplex PCR assay. The multiplex PCR relied on a mix of 60 forward primers for TCR Vbeta segments and 13 reverse primers for TCR Jbeta segments. The CDR3 region of rearranged TCR beta genes was amplified from genomic DNA with a multiplex PCR assay. The amplified TCR beta libraries were sequenced on the Illumina HiSeq System as 87-base-pair reads. For the original study's pipeline: In a later analysis, tens of millions of unique TCR beta chains were counted across the 690 or so repertoires, and roughly 10 million of these chains were shared by at least two donors. A nearest-neighbor algorithm error-corrected the raw reads and collapsed the reads into unique sequences, merging closely related sequences to remove PCR and sequencing errors. CDR3 sequences were aligned to IMGT reference sequences to assign V, D and J gene segments. For a sequence to be retained, at least a six-nucleotide match to both a V gene segment and a J gene segment was required. A rearrangement counted as productive if the CDR3 had no stop codons and remained in frame with V and J, and every other rearrangement counted as non-productive. CDR3 was defined according to IMGT convention as the region running from the second conserved V-encoded cysteine to the conserved J-encoded phenylalanine. The earlier analysis of about 610 of the donors excluded any sequence lacking an unambiguous match to a single V gene segment. An earlier analysis of almost 600 of the donors classified V segments as functional when productive rearrangements were above 56.7% and as segregating when the standard deviation between donors was above 5%. To diagnose cytomegalovirus status from the catalog of TCR beta chain sequences, a statistical classification framework was built. In a later analysis, TCR nucleotide sequences were compared against IMGT/GENE-DB human TR gene sequences so that V and J genes could be assigned. In a later analysis, CDR3 sequences and most-parsimonious VDJ recombination scenarios were assigned using the TCRdist pipeline. In a later analysis, each TCR beta chain was defined by its CDR3 amino acid sequence together with its V-gene family, and reads lacking a unique V-gene family were excluded. As a way to deal with suspected cross-contamination and a sequencing artifact, a later analysis dropped 500 to 700 nucleotide sequences that were highly shared and had low generation probability. In a later analysis, a clonal expansion index for each public chain was calculated from normalized within-repertoire ranks of inferred template counts. In a later analysis, generation probabilities were computed with a VDJ recombination model fitted to out-of-frame rearrangements, and the resulting probabilities were checked against IGoR. In a later analysis, TCR-TCR, TCR-HLA and TCR-CMV co-occurrence was scored with hypergeometric tests, and a repertoire-size bias correction was applied to TCR pairs. A later analysis estimated false discovery rates by permuting HLA or CMV assignments 20 times. In a later analysis, co-occurring TCRs were grouped using DBSCAN, with TCRdist sequence similarity added in when clustering inside HLA-allele-positive subsets. For co-occurrence clustering, repertoires with fewer than 30,000 or more than 120,000 public chains were excluded, along with five repertoires with anomalous nucleotide sharing. What TCRdb holds here is the immuneACCESS table cut down to in-frame rearrangements. Part of the clones is not present; checked against another copy, under half of the missing clones reflect an unresolved V gene, and the others are unexplained. Clonal size and the V and J genes are those of that table, whereas D and trimming came from the DNA. The table for this sample lists about 130,000 clones; about three quarters of them were counted only once. Less than 2.5% of the sample belongs to the ten largest clones.

The full study reports these points: Broadly in line with IMGT annotations, most TCR beta V segments showed up in productive rearrangements about 87% or about 30% of the time in an earlier analysis of several hundred of the donors. V-gene and J-gene trimming of TCR beta chains was associated with a missense DCLRE1C variant in a later genetic analysis, and the association was replicated in an independent cohort. HLA typing was unavailable for some donors at each locus, so association tests used only the typed subset. A further reported finding was that TCR beta sequences accurately predicted the HLA-A and HLA-B alleles for most subjects in the first cohort. Sequencing depth was assumed to be roughly uniform across donors in the presence/absence analyses, though that assumption may not hold. The 87-base-pair reads could not distinguish some IMGT-functional V segments, including TRBV6-2 and TRBV6-3, so those segments were excluded. For the cohort, immune exposure information was limited to CMV serostatus. According to a later analysis, most CMV-associated TCR beta chains appeared to be HLA-restricted, and the HLA associations seemed to be driven largely by CMV exposure. In the study, approximately 160 TCR beta chains were listed as associated with cytomegalovirus. The authors suggested that the approach could potentially be extended to other disease states and immunological phenotypes. A later genetic analysis reported fewer N-insertions in productive TCRs among donors in an Asian-associated ancestry cluster than the roughly 700-donor mean. A later analysis associated about 18,000 TCR beta sequences with specific HLA alleles at a false discovery rate of 0.05. Only TCR beta chains were sequenced in this cohort, and the absence of alpha or paired-chain data limited detectable features. Correlated functional status among segregating V segments might reflect linkage disequilibrium, but an unknown experimental factor could not be ruled out. Most TCR sequences were seen in very few donors, while some public TCRs were found in many individuals. Three of the identified cytomegalovirus-associated TCR beta chains were confirmed in vitro to be specific for cytomegalovirus antigens. The classifier was reported to diagnose cytomegalovirus status with high specificity and sensitivity in both the original and validation cohorts. Because counts were too low, seventeen rarely observed V segments, including chromosome 9 orphons, were excluded from the earlier analysis of around 590 of the donors. Assigning TCR associations to individual alleles was difficult when HLA alleles, especially DR and DQ, strongly co-occurred. A cluster of highly shared sequence variants was judged likely to represent a technical artifact of the sequencing pipeline. In a later analysis, the rate of TCR association differed among HLA loci, with DRB1 alleles having the most associated TCRs and HLA-C alleles having the fewest. In a later analysis, several top co-occurrence clusters were reported to appear linked to parvovirus B19, influenza, CMV and Epstein-Barr virus. A later analysis found that HLA-associated TCR beta chains were more clonally expanded and had lower generation probabilities than equally common non-associated chains.

Per the germline V gene (reference sequence), MNHNY is the CDR1 and SVGAGI is the CDR2. Deletion took 5 bases off V and 0 bases off J, with a span of 14 bases between the germline ends. From the cysteine through the phenylalanine, the CDR3 covers 16 amino acids. Just CDR3 DNA is preserved here, 48 bases in frame from base 1. This clonotype was sampled from a middle-aged man in good health and CMV-seronegative. The V and J genes are TRBV6-6 and TRBJ1-3; no D segment can be confidently identified. The source material was PBMCs. The CDR3 corresponds to CASSVFLSSSGNTIYF. Read as DNA, the sequence is TGTGCCAGCAGTGTGTTTTTGTCGAGCTCTGGAAACACCATATATTTT.